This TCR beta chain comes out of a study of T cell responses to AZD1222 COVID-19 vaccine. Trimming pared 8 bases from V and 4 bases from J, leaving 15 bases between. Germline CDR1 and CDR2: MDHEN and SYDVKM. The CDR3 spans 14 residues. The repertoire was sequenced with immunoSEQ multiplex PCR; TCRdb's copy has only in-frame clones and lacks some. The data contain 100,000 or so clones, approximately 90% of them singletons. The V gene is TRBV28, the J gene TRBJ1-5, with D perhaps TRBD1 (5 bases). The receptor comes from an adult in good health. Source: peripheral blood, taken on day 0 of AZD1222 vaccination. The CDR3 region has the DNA TGTGCCAGCGATCCGGCAGGGATAAATCAGCCCCAGCATTTT. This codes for CASDPAGINQPQHF.